This entry is about one TCR beta chain. It has no known antigen specificity. No much larger clone is present one base from it, and per-base qualities are unavailable. The first patient joined ICON in 2016, and enrollment wrapped up when the last patient was enrolled in late 2018. A subcohort of some 77 patients provided fresh tumor and matched uninvolved tissue for in-depth immune analyses, with TCR sequencing among those analyses. DNA isolated from bulk tissue, without cell sorting, was used for TCR sequencing. The germline V gene yields SGDLS for CDR1 and YYNGEE for CDR2. Taken from cysteine to phenylalanine, the CDR3 has 12 residues. The entry retains the CDR3 DNA only, 36 bases that are in frame from base 1. At the junction V is shortened by 7 bases and J by 4 bases, with 12 bases in between. The immunoSEQ assay used for TCR sequencing gave the T-cell fraction in both tumor and uninvolved lung tissue. The paper's processing steps were these. For survival analysis, patients were split into high (upper tertile) and low (lower two tertiles) T-cell fraction groups and compared by log-rank test. A signed-rank test was used to test differences in T-cell fraction between paired tumor and uninvolved lung samples. TCRdb holds this immuneACCESS table with in-frame rearrangements only. Some clones are missing; in checked studies, unresolved V genes explain under half, and the rest has no known cause. That table furnishes V, J and clone size, whereas the DNA furnished D and trimming. A total of approximately 15,000 clones appear in this sample, around 82% of them only once. The ten largest clonotypes hold 9% to 12% of the sample.

The record originates from a study of tumor-infiltrating lymphocytes in localized non-small cell lung cancer (dated by TCRdb to about 2021). Describing the broader study: Patients whose samples were collected after neoadjuvant chemotherapy, as well as both smokers and never-smokers and several histologies, were included in the cohort. Each patient contributed resected tumor tissue and uninvolved lung tissue from the same patient, described as non-adjacent to the tumor. A total of 55 patients were part of the paired comparison of immunoSEQ T-cell fraction between tumor and uninvolved lung. In total, the ICON cohort was made up of some 160 surgical patients who had localized non-small cell lung cancer and whose tumors were resected. TCR sequencing was one of several integrated assays, alongside flow cytometry, multiplex immunofluorescence, RNA-seq, exome sequencing and proteomics, applied to the same patients. What the research found in general, with its limitations: Because different pieces of the same tissue were used for different assays, technical variation could not be separated from intratumor heterogeneity. Assay coverage varied across patients depending on available tissue quantity, so only a subset of the cohort had TCR sequencing. TCR-derived T-cell fraction did not differ between the flow cytometry-defined immunotypes IM1 (good prognosis) and IM2 (poor prognosis). Consistent with immunofluorescence CD3 counts, TCRbeta sequencing supported greater T cell infiltration in tumors than in uninvolved lung tissue.

The sequence was collected from a human donor with non-small cell lung cancer. Recombination joined TRBV9 with TRBJ2-7; D gene: possibly TRBD1, on 6 matching bases. Sequencing was carried out using uninvolved lung tissue not adjacent to the tumor. This receptor has the CDR3 CASGGRGYEQYF. The nucleotide sequence is given as TGTGCCAGCGGTGGCAGGGGATACGAGCAGTACTTC.